Following are 9 T cell receptor beta chains from one sample sequenced in a study of shared clonotypes between healthy human individuals. The data were produced by immunoSEQ multiplex PCR, yet TCRdb's version contains in-frame clones alone and is incomplete. The sample includes some 2 million clones, about 95% seen only once; the top ten take under 0.15%. The sample consisted of naive CD4+ T cells sorted from blood. The subset here: CD45RA+ positively selected. The receptors derive from a man aged 18 to 30 in good health.

The chain employs TRBV6-6 and TRBJ1-2, with 10 positions matching TRBD1. Germline assignment: CDR1 MNHNY and CDR2 SVGAGI (reference sequence). Losses at the gene ends were 2 bases for V and 6 bases for J; bases not matched to a gene: 3. The CDR3 loop spans 14 amino acids. The CDR3 DNA is TGTGCCAGCAGTTACGTTGGACAGGGGGATGGCTACACCTTC. Translation gives CASSYVGQGDGYTF.

The V call is TRBV15, the J call TRBJ1-5, with D possibly matching TRBD1 (6 bases). Germline V lookup: CDR1 LNHNV, CDR2 YYDKDF (reference sequence). Trimming stripped 2 bases from V and 0 bases from J, with 14 bases between. The CDR3 is 17 amino acids. Here the CDR3 DNA reads TGTGCCACCAGCAGATCCTCAACAGGGTCTAGCAATCAGCCCCAGCATTTT. It encodes CATSRSSTGSSNQPQHF. The variable domain in full, with the rest retrieved from reference TRBV15 and TRBJ1-5, is DAMVIQNPRYQVTQFGKPVTLSCSQTLNHNVMYWYQQKSSQAPKLLFHYYDKDFNNEADTPDNFQSRRPNTSFCFLDIRSPGLGDTAMYLCATSRSSTGSSNQPQHFGDGTRLSIL.

This clone was seen at least ten times. The genes are TRBV19 and TRBJ1-2; D is ambiguous. The germline CDR1 and CDR2 sequences are LNHDA and SQIVND (reference sequence). V dropped 7 bases and J dropped 2 bases, with 5 bases sitting between them. This CDR3 contains 11 residues. This CDR3 is CASMLNYGYTF. The CDR3 DNA reads TGTGCCAGTATGTTGAACTATGGCTACACCTTC. Full variable domain (remainder filled in from reference TRBV19 and TRBJ1-2): DGGITQSPKYLFRKEGQNVTLSCEQNLNHDAMYWYRQDPGQGLRLIYYSQIVNDFQKGDIAEGYSVSREKKESFPLTVTSAQKNPTAFYLCASMLNYGYTFGSGTRLTVV.

V gene TRBV28 combines with J gene TRBJ1-4, with 8 bases lining up with TRBD1. Germline V gene sequence: CDR1 MDHEN, CDR2 SYDVKM. The junction had 19 bases not matched to a gene; V was cut back by 4 bases and J by 0 bases. This CDR3 region has 21 residues. The CDR3 region is CASSSSSLGAGGSTTNEKLFF. CDR3 DNA sequence: TGTGCCAGCAGTTCTTCATCCCTCGGGGCAGGGGGCTCTACAACTAATGAAAAACTGTTTTTT. The full variable domain, completed using reference TRBV28 and TRBJ1-4, is DVKVTQSSRYLVKRTGEKVFLECVQDMDHENMFWYRQDPGLGLRLIYFSYDVKMKEKGDIPEGYSVSREKKERFSLILESASTNQTSMYLCASSSSSLGAGGSTTNEKLFFGSGTQLSVL.

To note about this clone: The sample holds other DNA sequences that translate to the same CDR3. The J gene is TRBJ1-4, the V gene TRBV7-9; D is unclear. The germline V gene encodes CDR1 SEHNR and CDR2 FQNEAQ (reference sequence). V lost 1 base and J lost 7, with 4 bases in between. The CDR3 has 12 amino acids. This CDR3 is CASSLGLEKLFF. The DNA of the CDR3 is TGTGCCAGCAGCTTAGGCCTTGAAAAACTGTTTTTT.

V is TRBV5-1 and J is TRBJ1-1, with 7 bases identical to TRBD1. In germline, CDR1 is SGHRS, CDR2 YFSETQ. J was trimmed by 5 bases and V by 1 base; bases with no gene match: 2. The length of the CDR3 is 13 residues. Written as DNA, the CDR3 is TGCGCCAGCAGCTTGCAGGGGGAAACTGAAGCTTTCTTT. Its protein is CASSLQGETEAFF.

Concerning this clone itself: This sample also contains other DNA sequences that code for the same CDR3. The chain couples TRBV5-1 to TRBJ2-5, with TRBD1 identical over 9 bases. CDR3 size: 15 residues. V was pared by 1 base and J by 2 bases, with 3 bases of the junction left unmatched. CDR1 SGHRS and CDR2 YFSETQ come from the germline V gene. The CDR3 sequence is CASSLLTGGQETQYF. The DNA for the CDR3 is TGCGCCAGCAGCTTGCTGACAGGGGGACAAGAGACCCAGTACTTC.

V is TRBV7-9 and J is TRBJ1-5; TRBD1 might be the D (6 bases). Looked up from germline, CDR1 is SEHNR and CDR2 is FQNEAQ (reference sequence). The CDR3 contains 16 residues. V was shortened by 5 bases and J by 4 bases, with 18 bases between the two germline ends. CDR3 in amino acids: CASSHLSGRGNQPQHF. Here the CDR3 DNA reads TGTGCCAGCAGCCACCTTTCTGGCAGGGGAAATCAGCCCCAGCATTTT.

The rearrangement links TRBV6-5 to TRBJ2-3, with 8 bases aligning to TRBD1. Trimming cost V 5 bases and J 2 bases; bases outside gene matches: 6. Germline V gene data show CDR1 as MNHEY and CDR2 as SVGAGI. The CDR3 length is 15 residues. Written as DNA, the CDR3 is TGTGCCAGCAGTAGGACAGGGTATAACACAGATACGCAGTATTTT. This translates into CASSRTGYNTDTQYF.